This is a list of T cell receptor beta chains from one sample in a study of blood T cell repertoires in COVID-19. Generated by immunoSEQ multiplex PCR, the TCRdb table keeps only in-frame clones and is missing some. Among around 250,000 clones listed, about four fifths were seen once. Input material: peripheral blood. These receptors were taken from a woman aged 18-30 years with acute or convalescent COVID-19. CDR3s include the opening cysteine and the closing phenylalanine or tryptophan. A D gene is named only where the DNA matches it firmly. Some rows have no size entry. The others give once, few or many, or a class for an expanded clone.

j_gene	d_gene	abundance	v_gene	CDR3aa	CDR3nt
TRBJ2-1	-	many	TRBV7-9	CASGRTLDHEQFF	TGTGCCAGCGGGAGGACCCTTGACCATGAGCAGTTCTTC
TRBJ2-5	-	-	TRBV7-2	CASSSWGDLIQETQYF	TGTGCCAGCAGCTCCTGGGGGGACTTAATCCAAGAGACCCAGTACTTC
TRBJ2-3	TRBD1	-	TRBV3-1/TRBV3-2	CASSQKPRTGMRGTDTQYF	TGTGCCAGCAGCCAAAAACCAAGGACAGGGATGAGGGGCACGGATACGCAGTATTTT
TRBJ2-7	TRBD2	-	TRBV7-2	CASSLGGLSGEQYF	TGTGCCAGCAGCTTAGGGGGACTAAGTGGCGAGCAGTACTTC
TRBJ1-2	TRBD1	-	TRBV11-2	CASSSQDRADYGYTF	TGTGCCAGCAGCTCGCAGGACAGGGCGGACTATGGCTACACCTTC
TRBJ2-2	TRBD2	-	TRBV9	CASSPTSVNTGELFF	TGTGCCAGCAGCCCAACTAGCGTGAACACCGGGGAGCTGTTTTTT
TRBJ2-7	TRBD2	-	TRBV19	CASSTPGGFPDVAYF	TGTGCCAGTAGCACGCCGGGAGGGTTCCCCGACGTGGCGTACTTC
TRBJ1-3	-	once	TRBV5-1	CASSLGFGRNSGNTIYF	TGCGCCAGCAGCTTGGGTTTCGGCAGGAACTCTGGAAACACCATATATTTT
TRBJ2-1	TRBD2	-	TRBV11-3	CASSLDHSGSVSYNEQFF	TGTGCCAGCAGCTTAGATCATAGCGGGAGTGTCTCCTACAATGAGCAGTTCTTC
TRBJ2-1	TRBD2	-	TRBV19	CASKLAGGPRTIEQFF	TGTGCCAGTAAACTAGCGGGAGGGCCGAGGACTATTGAGCAGTTCTTC
TRBJ1-2	TRBD1	few	TRBV7-2	CASSLSGQGAGYGYTF	TGTGCCAGCAGCTTATCAGGACAGGGGGCGGGGTATGGCTACACCTTC
TRBJ1-5	-	-	TRBV5-8	CASRQTGSYSNQPQHF	TGTGCCAGCAGACAAACAGGGTCTTATAGCAATCAGCCCCAGCATTTT
TRBJ1-5	-	-	TRBV5-1	CASSLGSDSRQSNQPQHF	TGCGCCAGCAGCTTGGGATCCGATTCACGACAGAGCAATCAGCCCCAGCATTTT
TRBJ1-6	-	once	TRBV4-3	CASSQVGGDNSPLHF	TGCGCCAGCAGCCAAGTTGGGGGGGATAATTCACCCCTCCACTTT
TRBJ1-2	TRBD1	-	TRBV12-3/TRBV12-4	CASSLTGSYGYTF	TGTGCCAGCAGTCTGACAGGGTCCTATGGCTACACCTTC
TRBJ1-2	TRBD1	-	TRBV3-1/TRBV3-2	CASSQSVGTGVFYGYTF	TGTGCCAGCAGCCAATCGGTGGGAACAGGGGTCTTTTATGGCTACACCTTC
TRBJ2-7	-	-	TRBV6-6	CASTPRVSLSPYEQYF	TGTGCCAGCACCCCACGGGTCTCCCTATCACCCTACGAGCAGTACTTC
TRBJ1-2	-	-	TRBV18	CASSRADTNYGYTF	TGTGCCAGCTCACGGGCAGACACTAACTATGGCTACACCTTC
TRBJ2-3	TRBD1	-	TRBV6-6	CASSPHKQGSGAPSTDTQYF	TGTGCCAGCAGTCCTCACAAACAGGGGAGTGGGGCACCTAGCACAGATACGCAGTATTTT
TRBJ2-3	-	-	TRBV27	CASSLRTERTDTQYF	TGTGCCAGCAGTCTACGGACAGAGCGCACAGATACGCAGTATTTT
TRBJ1-4	-	-	TRBV15	CATSTDSATNEKLFF	TGTGCCACCAGCACAGACAGTGCAACTAATGAAAAACTGTTTTTT